This TCR beta chain derives from a study of blood T cell repertoires in COVID-19. Study details: T cells, B-cell-depleted T cells, or PBMCs supplied cDNA or gDNA.

In the original processing: Amplification from reference gene primers served as the basis for estimated nucleated cell counts. TCRdb's table, derived via immunoSEQ multiplex PCR, lists solely in-frame clones and lacks some. That table furnishes V, J and clone size, whereas the DNA furnished D and trimming. This table holds some 300,000 clones, less than 90% found once. Enrollment of patients from Seattle took place during active infection, with longitudinal follow-up. This TCR was recovered from a woman between 70 and 85 years old with COVID-19, enrolled during active disease. Source material: peripheral blood.

CDR3 loop: CASSPTGGPGFGQPQHF. The CDR3 coding sequence is TGTGCCAGCAGTCCGACCGGGGGTCCAGGTTTTGGTCAGCCCCAGCATTTT. The V gene is TRBV27, the J gene TRBJ1-5, with D perhaps matching TRBD1 (5 bases). CDR1 and CDR2 (germline): MNHEY, SMNVEV (reference sequence). Deletions cut 5 bases from V and 6 bases from J, with 23 bases between. The CDR3 has 17 residues.